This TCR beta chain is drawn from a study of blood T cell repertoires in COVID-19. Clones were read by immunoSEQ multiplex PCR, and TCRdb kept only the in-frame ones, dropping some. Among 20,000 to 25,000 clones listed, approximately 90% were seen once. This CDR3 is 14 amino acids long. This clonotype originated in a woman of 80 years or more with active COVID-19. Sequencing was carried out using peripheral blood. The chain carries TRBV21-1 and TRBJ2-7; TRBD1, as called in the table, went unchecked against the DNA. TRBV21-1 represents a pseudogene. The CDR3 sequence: CASSTATGVYEQYF. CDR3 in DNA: TGTGCCAGCAGCACGGCGACAGGAGTCTACGAGCAGTACTTC.